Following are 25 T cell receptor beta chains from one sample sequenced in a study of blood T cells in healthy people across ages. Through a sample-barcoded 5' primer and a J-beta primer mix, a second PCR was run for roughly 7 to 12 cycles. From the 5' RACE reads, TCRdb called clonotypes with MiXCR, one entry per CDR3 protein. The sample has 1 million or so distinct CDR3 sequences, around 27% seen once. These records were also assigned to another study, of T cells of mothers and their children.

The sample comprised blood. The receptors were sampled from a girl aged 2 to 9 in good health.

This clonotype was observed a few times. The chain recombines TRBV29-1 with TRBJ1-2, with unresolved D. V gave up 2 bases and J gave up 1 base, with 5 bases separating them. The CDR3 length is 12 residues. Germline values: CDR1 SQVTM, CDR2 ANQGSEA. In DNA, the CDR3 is TGCAGCGTTGAAAAAAGTAACTATGGCTACACCTTC. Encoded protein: CSVEKSNYGYTF.

CDR3: CASSLYVQGAGYTF. The DNA for the CDR3 is TGCGCCAGCAGCTTGTATGTACAGGGTGCTGGCTACACCTTC. The V and J genes are TRBV5-1 and TRBJ1-2; possible D gene TRBD1, 6 bases. Trimming cost V 1 base and J 7 bases, with 14 bases left between them. This CDR3 contains 14 residues. Per the germline V gene, CDR1 is SGHRS and CDR2 is YFSETQ. Filled out from reference TRBV5-1 and TRBJ1-2, the complete variable domain reads KAGVTQTPRYLIKTRGQQVTLSCSPISGHRSVSWYQQTPGQGLQFLFEYFSETQRNKGNFPGRFSGRQFSNSRSEMNVSTLELGDSALYLCASSLYVQGAGYTFGSGTRLTVV.

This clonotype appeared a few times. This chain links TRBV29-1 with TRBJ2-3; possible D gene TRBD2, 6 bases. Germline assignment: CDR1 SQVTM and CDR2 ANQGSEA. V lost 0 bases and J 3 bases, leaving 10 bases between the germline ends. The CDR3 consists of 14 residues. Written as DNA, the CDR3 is TGCAGCGTTGAAGACTCGGGGAGGACAGATACGCAGTATTTT. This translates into CSVEDSGRTDTQYF.

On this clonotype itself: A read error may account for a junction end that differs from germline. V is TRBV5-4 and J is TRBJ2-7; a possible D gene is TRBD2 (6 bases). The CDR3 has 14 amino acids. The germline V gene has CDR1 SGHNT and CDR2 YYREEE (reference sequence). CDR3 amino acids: CSSSFFSGSYEQYF. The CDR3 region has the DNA TGTTCCAGCAGCTTCTTTAGCGGTTCCTACGAGCAGTACTTC.

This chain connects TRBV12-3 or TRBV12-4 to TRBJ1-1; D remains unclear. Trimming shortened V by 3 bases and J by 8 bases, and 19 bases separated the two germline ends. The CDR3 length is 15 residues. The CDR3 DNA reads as TGTGCCAGCAGTTTCCACGGGGAAATCAAAGTCGAAGCTTTCTTT. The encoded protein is CASSFHGEIKVEAFF.

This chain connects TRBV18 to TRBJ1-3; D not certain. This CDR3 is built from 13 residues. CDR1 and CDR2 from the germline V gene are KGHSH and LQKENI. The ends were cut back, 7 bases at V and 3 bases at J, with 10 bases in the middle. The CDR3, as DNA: TGTGCCAGCTTACCCGAGAATGGAAACACCATATATTTT. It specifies CASLPENGNTIYF.

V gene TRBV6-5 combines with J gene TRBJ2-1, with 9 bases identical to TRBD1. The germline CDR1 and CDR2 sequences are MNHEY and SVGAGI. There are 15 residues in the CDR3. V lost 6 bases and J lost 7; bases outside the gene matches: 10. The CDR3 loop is CASRSTTGGWNEQFF. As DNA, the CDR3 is TGTGCCAGCAGATCAACGACAGGGGGTTGGAATGAGCAGTTCTTC.

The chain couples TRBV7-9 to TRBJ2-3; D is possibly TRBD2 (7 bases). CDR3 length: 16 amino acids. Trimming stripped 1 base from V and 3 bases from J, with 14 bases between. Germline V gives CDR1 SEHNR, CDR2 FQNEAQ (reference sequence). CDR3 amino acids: CASSLGTGGLTDTQYF. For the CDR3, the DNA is TGTGCCAGCAGCTTAGGGACGGGGGGCCTGACAGATACGCAGTATTTT.

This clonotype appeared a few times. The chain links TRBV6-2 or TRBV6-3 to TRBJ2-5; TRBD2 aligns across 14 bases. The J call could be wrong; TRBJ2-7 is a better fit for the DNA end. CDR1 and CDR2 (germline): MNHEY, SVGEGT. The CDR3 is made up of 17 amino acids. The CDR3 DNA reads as TGTGCCAGCAGTCCGACGACTAGCGGGGGGGCTAACTACGAGCAGTACTTC. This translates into CASSPTTSGGANYEQYF.

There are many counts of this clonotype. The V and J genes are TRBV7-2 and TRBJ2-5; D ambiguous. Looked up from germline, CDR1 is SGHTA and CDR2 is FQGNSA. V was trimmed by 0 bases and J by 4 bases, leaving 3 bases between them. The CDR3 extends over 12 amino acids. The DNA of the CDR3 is TGTGCCAGCAGCTTAGCGCTAGAGACCCAGTACTTC. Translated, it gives CASSLALETQYF.

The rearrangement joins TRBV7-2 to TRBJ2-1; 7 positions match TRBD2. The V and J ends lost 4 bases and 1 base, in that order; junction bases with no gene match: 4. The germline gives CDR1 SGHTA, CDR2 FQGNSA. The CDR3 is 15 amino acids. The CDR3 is CASSYAGDSYNEQFF. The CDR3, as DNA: TGTGCCAGCAGCTATGCGGGGGATTCCTACAATGAGCAGTTCTTC.

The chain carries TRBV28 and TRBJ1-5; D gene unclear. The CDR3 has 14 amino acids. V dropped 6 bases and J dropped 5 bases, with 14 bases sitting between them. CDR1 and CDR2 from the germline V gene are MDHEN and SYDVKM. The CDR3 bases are TGTGCCAGCAGACGGGCAGCCGGGGATCAGCCCCAGCATTTT. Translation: CASRRAAGDQPQHF.

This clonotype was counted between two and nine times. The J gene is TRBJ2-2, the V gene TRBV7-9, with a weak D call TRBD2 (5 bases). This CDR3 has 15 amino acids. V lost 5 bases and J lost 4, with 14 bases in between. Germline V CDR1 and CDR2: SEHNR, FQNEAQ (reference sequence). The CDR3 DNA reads TGTGCCAGCAGCCCGCAACTAGGACCCACCGGGGAGCTGTTTTTT. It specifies CASSPQLGPTGELFF.

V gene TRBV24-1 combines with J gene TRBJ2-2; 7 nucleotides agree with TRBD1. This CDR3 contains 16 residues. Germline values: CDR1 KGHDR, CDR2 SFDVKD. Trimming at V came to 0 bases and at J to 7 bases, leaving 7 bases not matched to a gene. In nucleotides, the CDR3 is TGTGCCACCAGTGATTTGACCAGGGGGTCATACGGGGAGCTGTTTTTT. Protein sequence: CATSDLTRGSYGELFF.

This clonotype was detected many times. The CDR3 bases are TGCAGCGTTGTGGGGGTCTCCTACGAGCAGTACTTC. Encoded protein: CSVVGVSYEQYF. The rearrangement uses TRBV29-1 and TRBJ2-7; D possibly uses TRBD1 or TRBD2 (5 bases each). Trimming removed 4 bases at V and 0 bases at J, with 7 bases between. Germline loops: CDR1 SQVTM, CDR2 ANQGSEA. This CDR3 is built from 12 residues.

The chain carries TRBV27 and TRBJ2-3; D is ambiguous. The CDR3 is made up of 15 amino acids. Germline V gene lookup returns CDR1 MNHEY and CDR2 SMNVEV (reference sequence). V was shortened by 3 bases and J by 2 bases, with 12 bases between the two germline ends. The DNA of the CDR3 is TGTGCCAGCAGTTTTGGGGTTTTATCCACAGATACGCAGTATTTT. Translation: CASSFGVLSTDTQYF.

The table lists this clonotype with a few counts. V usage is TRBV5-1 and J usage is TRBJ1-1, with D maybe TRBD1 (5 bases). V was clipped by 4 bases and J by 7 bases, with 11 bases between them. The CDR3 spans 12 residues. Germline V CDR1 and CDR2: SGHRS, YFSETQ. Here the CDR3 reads CASSIRDGEAFF. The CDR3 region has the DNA TGCGCCAGCAGCATCCGGGACGGTGAAGCTTTCTTT. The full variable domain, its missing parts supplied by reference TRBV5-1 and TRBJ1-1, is KAGVTQTPRYLIKTRGQQVTLSCSPISGHRSVSWYQQTPGQGLQFLFEYFSETQRNKGNFPGRFSGRQFSNSRSEMNVSTLELGDSALYLCASSIRDGEAFFGQGTRLTVV.

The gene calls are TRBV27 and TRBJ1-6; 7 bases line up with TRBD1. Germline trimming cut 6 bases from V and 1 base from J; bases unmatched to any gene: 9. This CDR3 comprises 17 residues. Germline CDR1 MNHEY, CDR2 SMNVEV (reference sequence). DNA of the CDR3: TGTGCCAGCAGGATAACAGGGGTCGGGTCCTATAATTCACCCCTCCACTTT. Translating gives CASRITGVGSYNSPLHF.

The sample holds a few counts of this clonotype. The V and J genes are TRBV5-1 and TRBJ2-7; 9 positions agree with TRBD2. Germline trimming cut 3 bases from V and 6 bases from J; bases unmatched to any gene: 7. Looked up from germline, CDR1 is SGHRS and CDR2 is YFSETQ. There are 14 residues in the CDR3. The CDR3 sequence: CASSYIAGASEQYF. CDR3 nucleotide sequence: TGCGCCAGCAGCTATATAGCGGGAGCGTCCGAGCAGTACTTC.

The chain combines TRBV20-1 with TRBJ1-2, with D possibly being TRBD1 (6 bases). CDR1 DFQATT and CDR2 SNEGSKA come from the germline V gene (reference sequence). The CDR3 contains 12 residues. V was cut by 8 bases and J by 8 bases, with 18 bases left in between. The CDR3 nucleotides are TGCAGTCGCCCACGGGGGGCGCACGGCTACACCTTC. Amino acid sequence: CSRPRGAHGYTF.

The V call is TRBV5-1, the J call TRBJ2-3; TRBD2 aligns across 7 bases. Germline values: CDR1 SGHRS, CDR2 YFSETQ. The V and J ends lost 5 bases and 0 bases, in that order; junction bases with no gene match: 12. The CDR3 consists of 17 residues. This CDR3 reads CASSQRELAVSTDTQYF. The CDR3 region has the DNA TGCGCCAGCAGTCAGAGGGAGCTAGCGGTCAGCACAGATACGCAGTATTTT.

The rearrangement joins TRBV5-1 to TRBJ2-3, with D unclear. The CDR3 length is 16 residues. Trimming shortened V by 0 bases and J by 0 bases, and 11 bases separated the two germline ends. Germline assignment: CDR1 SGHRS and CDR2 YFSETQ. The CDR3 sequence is CASSLELPPSTDTQYF. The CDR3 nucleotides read TGCGCCAGCAGCTTGGAGCTGCCACCTAGCACAGATACGCAGTATTTT.

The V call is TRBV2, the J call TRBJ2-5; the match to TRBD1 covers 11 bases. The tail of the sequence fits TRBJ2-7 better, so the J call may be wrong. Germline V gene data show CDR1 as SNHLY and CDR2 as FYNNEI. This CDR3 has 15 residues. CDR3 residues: CASSEWGQGEYEQYF. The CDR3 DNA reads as TGTGCCAGCAGTGAATGGGGACAGGGGGAATACGAGCAGTACTTC.

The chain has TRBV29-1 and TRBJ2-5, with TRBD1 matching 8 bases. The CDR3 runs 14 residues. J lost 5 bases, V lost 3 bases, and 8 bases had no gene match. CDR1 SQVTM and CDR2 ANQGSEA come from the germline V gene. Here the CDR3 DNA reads TGCAGCGTTGACGAGCAGGGGGCTCACGAGACCCAGTACTTC. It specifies CSVDEQGAHETQYF.

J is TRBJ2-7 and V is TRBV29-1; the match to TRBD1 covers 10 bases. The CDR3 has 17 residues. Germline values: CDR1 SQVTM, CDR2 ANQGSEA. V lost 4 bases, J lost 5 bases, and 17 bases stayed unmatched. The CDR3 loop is CSVVGTIQTGTGDEQYF. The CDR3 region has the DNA TGCAGCGTTGTGGGAACTATACAAACAGGGACAGGGGACGAGCAGTACTTC.